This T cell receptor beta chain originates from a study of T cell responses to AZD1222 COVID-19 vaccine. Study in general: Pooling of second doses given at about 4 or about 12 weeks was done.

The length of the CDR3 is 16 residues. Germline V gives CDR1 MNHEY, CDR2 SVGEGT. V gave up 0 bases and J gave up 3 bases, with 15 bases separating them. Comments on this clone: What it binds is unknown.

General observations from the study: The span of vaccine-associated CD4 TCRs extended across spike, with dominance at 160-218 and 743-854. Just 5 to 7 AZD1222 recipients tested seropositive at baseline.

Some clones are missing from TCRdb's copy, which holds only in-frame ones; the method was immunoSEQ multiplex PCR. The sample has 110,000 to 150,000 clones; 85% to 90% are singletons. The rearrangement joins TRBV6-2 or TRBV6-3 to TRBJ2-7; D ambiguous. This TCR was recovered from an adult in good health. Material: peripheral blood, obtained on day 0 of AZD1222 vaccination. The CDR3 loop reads CASSYSTLAPYYEQYF. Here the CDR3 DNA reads TGTGCCAGCAGTTACTCGACTTTGGCACCTTACTACGAGCAGTACTTC.